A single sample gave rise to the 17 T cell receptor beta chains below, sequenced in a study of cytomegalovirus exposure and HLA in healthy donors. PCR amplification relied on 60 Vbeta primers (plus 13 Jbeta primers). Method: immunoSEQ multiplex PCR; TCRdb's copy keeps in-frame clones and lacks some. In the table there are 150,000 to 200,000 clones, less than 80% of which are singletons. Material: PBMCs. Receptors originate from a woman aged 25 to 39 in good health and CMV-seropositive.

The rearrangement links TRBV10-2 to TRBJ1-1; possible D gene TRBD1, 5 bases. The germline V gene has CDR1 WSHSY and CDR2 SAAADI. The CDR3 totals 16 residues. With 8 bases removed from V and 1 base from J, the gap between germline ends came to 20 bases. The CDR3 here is CASGDGTATGNTEAFF. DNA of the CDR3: TGCGCCAGCGGAGATGGGACTGCGACTGGGAACACTGAAGCTTTCTTT.

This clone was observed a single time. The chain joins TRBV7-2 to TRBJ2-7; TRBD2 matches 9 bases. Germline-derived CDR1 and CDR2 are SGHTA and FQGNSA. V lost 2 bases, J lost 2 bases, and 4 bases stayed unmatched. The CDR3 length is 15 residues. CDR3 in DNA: TGTGCCAGCAGCTTATGGGCGGGGGGGGCCTACGAGCAGTACTTC. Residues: CASSLWAGGAYEQYF. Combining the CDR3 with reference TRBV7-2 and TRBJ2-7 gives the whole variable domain GAGVSQSPSNKVTEKGKDVELRCDPISGHTALYWYRQSLGQGLEFLIYFQGNSAPDKSGLPSDRFSAERTGGSVSTLTIQRTQQEDSAVYLCASSLWAGGAYEQYFGPGTRLTVT.

The CDR3 bases are TGTGCCAGCAGCAAAGTTGGCGGGTACTCTGGAAACACCATATATTTT. Its translation: CASSKVGGYSGNTIYF. V and J are TRBV21-1 and TRBJ1-3. TRBV21-1 is reported as a pseudogene. CDR3 length: 16 amino acids.

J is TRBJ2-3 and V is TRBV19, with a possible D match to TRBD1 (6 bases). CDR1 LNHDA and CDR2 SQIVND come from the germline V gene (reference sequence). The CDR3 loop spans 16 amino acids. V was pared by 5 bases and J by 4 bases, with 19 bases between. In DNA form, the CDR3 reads TGTGCCAGTAGTTCCGGACAAGCTCAGGGGCCAGATACGCAGTATTTT. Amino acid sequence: CASSSGQAQGPDTQYF.

CDR3 region: CATARSGGPGYNEQFF. CDR3 coding DNA: TGCGCCACCGCGAGGAGCGGGGGGCCAGGATACAATGAGCAGTTCTTC. The V and J genes are TRBV4-3 and TRBJ2-1; 9 nucleotides agree with TRBD2. Trimming at V came to 10 bases and at J to 4 bases, leaving 14 bases not matched to a gene. This CDR3 spans 16 amino acids. The germline V gene encodes CDR1 LGHNA and CDR2 YSLEER.

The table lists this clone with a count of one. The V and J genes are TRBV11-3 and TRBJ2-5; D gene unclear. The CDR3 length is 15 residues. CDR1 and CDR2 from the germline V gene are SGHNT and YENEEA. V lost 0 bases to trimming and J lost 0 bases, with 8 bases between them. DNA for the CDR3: TGTGCCAGCAGCTTAGATCTTGTGTACCAAGAGACCCAGTACTTC. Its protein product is CASSLDLVYQETQYF.

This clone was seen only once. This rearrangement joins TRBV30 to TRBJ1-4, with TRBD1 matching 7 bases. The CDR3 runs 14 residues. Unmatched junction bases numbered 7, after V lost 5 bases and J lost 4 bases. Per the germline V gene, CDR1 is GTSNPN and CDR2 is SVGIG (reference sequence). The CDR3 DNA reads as TGTGCCTGGGGCCTGGGACAGATTAATGAAAAACTGTTTTTT. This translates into CAWGLGQINEKLFF.

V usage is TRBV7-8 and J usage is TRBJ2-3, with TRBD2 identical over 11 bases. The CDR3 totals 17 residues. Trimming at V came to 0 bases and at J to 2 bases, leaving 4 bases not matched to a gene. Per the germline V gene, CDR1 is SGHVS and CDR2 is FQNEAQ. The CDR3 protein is CASSLASSGGTTDTQYF. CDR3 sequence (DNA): TGTGCCAGCAGCTTAGCATCTAGCGGGGGGACCACAGATACGCAGTATTTT. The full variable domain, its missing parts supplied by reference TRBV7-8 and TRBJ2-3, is GAGVSQSPRYKVAKRGQDVALRCDPISGHVSLFWYQQALGQGPEFLTYFQNEAQLDKSGLPSDRFFAERPEGSVSTLKIQRTQQEDSAVYLCASSLASSGGTTDTQYFGPGTRLTVL.

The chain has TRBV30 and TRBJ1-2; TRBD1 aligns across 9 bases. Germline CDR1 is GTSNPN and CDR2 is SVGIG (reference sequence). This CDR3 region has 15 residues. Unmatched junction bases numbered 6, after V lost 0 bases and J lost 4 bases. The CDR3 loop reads CAWSVMTGGAYGYTF. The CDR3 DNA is TGTGCCTGGAGTGTTATGACAGGGGGAGCCTATGGCTACACCTTC.

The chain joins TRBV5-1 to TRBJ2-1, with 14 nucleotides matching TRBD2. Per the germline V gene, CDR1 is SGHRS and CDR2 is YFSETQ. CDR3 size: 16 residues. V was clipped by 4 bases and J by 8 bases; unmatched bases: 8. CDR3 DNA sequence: TGCGCCAGCAGCAAGTTGACTAGCGGGAGGGCCCATGAGCAGTTCTTC. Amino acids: CASSKLTSGRAHEQFF.

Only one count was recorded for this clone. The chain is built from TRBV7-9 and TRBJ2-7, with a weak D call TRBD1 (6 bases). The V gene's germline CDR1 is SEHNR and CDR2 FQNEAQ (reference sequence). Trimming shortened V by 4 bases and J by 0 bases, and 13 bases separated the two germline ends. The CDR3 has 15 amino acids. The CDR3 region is CASSSETGFSYEQYF. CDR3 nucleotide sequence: TGTGCCAGCAGCTCAGAGACAGGATTCTCCTACGAGCAGTACTTC.

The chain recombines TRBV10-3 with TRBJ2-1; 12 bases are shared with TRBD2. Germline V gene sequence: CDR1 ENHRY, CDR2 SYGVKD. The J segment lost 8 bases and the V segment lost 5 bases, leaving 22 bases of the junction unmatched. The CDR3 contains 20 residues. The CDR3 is CAISPTLTRLAGESSDEQFF. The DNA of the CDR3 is TGTGCCATCAGTCCGACTCTTACTAGACTAGCGGGAGAGTCTTCGGATGAGCAGTTCTTC.

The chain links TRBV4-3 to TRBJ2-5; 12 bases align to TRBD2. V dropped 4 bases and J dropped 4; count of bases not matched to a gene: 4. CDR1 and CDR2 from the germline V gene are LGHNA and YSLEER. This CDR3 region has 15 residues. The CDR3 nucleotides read TGCGCCAGCAGCCGCTTGGGACTAGCGGGAGAGACCCAGTACTTC. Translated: CASSRLGLAGETQYF.

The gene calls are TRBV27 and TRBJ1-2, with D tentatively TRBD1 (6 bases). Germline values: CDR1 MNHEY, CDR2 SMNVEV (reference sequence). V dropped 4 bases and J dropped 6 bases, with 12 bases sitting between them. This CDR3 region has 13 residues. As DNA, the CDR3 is TGTGCCAGCAGTTACACAGGGACACATGGCTACACCTTC. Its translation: CASSYTGTHGYTF.

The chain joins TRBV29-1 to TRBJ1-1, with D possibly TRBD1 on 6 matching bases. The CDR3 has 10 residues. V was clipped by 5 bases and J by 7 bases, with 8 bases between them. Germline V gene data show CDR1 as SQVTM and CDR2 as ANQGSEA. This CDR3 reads CSVTDSEAFF. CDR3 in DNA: TGCAGCGTTACGGACAGTGAAGCTTTCTTT.

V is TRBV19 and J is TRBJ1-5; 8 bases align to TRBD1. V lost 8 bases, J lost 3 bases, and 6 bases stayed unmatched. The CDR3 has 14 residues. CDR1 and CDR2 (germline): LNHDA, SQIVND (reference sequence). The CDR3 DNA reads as TGTGCCAGTGGGCTGACAGGGGCCAATCAGCCCCAGCATTTT. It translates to CASGLTGANQPQHF.

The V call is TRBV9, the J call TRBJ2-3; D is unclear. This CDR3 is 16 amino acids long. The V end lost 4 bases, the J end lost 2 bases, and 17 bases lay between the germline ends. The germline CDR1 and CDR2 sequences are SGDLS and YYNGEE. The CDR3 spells CASSLKPASNTDTQYF. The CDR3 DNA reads TGTGCCAGCAGCCTCAAACCAGCGAGTAACACAGATACGCAGTATTTT.